The T cell receptor (beta chain) under discussion was sequenced for a study of metastatic and nonmetastatic thyroid tumors. About the research overall: Blood and tumor or nodule tissue repertoires from malignant and benign thyroid patients were compared. Study results and limitations: As reported, TCR beta diversity in blood and tumor was significantly higher in malignant thyroid tumors than in benign nodules.

Germline-derived CDR1 and CDR2 are SNHLY and FYNNEI. There are 13 residues in the CDR3. Deletions cut 7 bases from V and 4 bases from J, with 14 bases between. Patients were all untreated before their thyroid surgery. This clone was found many times. Its matching antigen is unknown. In the original analysis: It was from CDR3 differences across clinicopathological groups that a distant-metastasis classifier for papillary thyroid cancer was built. From the PCR reads, TCRdb re-called clones with MiXCR. TCRdb assigned the V and J calls; the authors' analysis was not used. The sample yields around 22,000 clones, around 40% seen once.

The clonotype comes from a male donor with papillary thyroid cancer or a benign thyroid nodule (not recorded which). Some clones in this sample may be carry-over from other donors' samples. This chain connects TRBV2 to TRBJ2-7; D unclear. The sequenced sample consisted of blood. The DNA for the CDR3 is TGTGCCAGCAACCCCGATGGGATGTACGAGCAGTACTTC. Amino acids: CASNPDGMYEQYF.